Below, 19 T cell receptor beta chains from the same sample are listed, as sequenced in a study of cytomegalovirus exposure and HLA in healthy donors. This PCR relied on a set of 60 Vbeta primers and 13 Jbeta primers. The assay was immunoSEQ multiplex PCR, and TCRdb's table has in-frame clones only and misses some. Recorded for this sample: about 58,000 clones. Sequenced sample: PBMCs. These receptor sequences come from a woman in her late teens or twenties in good health and CMV-seronegative.

The rearrangement joins TRBV12-5 to TRBJ2-5, with a possible D match to TRBD2 (6 bases). V was clipped by 2 bases and J by 7 bases, with 17 bases between them. CDR3 length: 15 residues. Germline-derived CDR1 and CDR2 are LGHNT and FRNRAP. The CDR3 DNA reads TGTGCTAGTGGTTTGCTCAACGGGGGAGTTGGGACCCAGTACTTC. Its protein is CASGLLNGGVGTQYF.

This sequence joins TRBV11-2 and TRBJ1-1, with TRBD1 identical over 8 bases. The CDR3 loop spans 15 amino acids. V lost 1 base and J lost 1; bases outside the gene matches: 2. The germline CDR1 and CDR2 sequences are SGHAT and FQNNGV. CDR3 loop: CASSLGGQGNTEAFF. For the CDR3, the DNA is TGTGCCAGCAGCTTAGGAGGACAGGGGAACACTGAAGCTTTCTTT.

This sequence joins TRBV9 and TRBJ2-7; D is possibly TRBD2 (6 bases). CDR3 length: 15 residues. CDR1 is SGDLS, CDR2 YYNGEE, per germline. V was trimmed by 0 bases and J by 2 bases, leaving 12 bases between them. CDR3 in DNA: TGTGCCAGCAGCGTAGGTCTCGGGGGAACCTACGAGCAGTACTTC. Translation gives CASSVGLGGTYEQYF.

The chain employs TRBV19 and TRBJ2-7, with 9 bases matching TRBD1. Unmatched junction bases numbered 4, after V lost 4 bases and J lost 3 bases. Germline V gene data show CDR1 as LNHDA and CDR2 as SQIVND (reference sequence). This CDR3 region has 14 residues. The CDR3 spells CASSTTGGGYEQYF. DNA for the CDR3: TGTGCCAGTAGTACTACAGGGGGCGGCTACGAGCAGTACTTC.

The rearrangement links TRBV7-2 to TRBJ1-2; 7 nucleotides agree with TRBD1. Germline-derived CDR1 and CDR2 are SGHTA and FQGNSA. The V segment lost 8 bases and the J segment 3 bases; nucleotides outside the gene matches: 6. The CDR3 contains 13 residues. The CDR3 spells CASYLTGDYGYTF. The CDR3 coding sequence is TGTGCCAGCTACCTAACAGGGGACTATGGCTACACCTTC. Drawing the rest from reference TRBV7-2 and TRBJ1-2, the complete variable domain is GAGVSQSPSNKVTEKGKDVELRCDPISGHTALYWYRQSLGQGLEFLIYFQGNSAPDKSGLPSDRFSAERTGGSVSTLTIQRTQQEDSAVYLCASYLTGDYGYTFGSGTRLTVV.

J is TRBJ2-6 and V is TRBV19; 9 bases are shared with TRBD2. Trimming at V came to 4 bases and at J to 0 bases, leaving 10 bases not matched to a gene. The germline gives CDR1 LNHDA, CDR2 SQIVND (reference sequence). The CDR3 consists of 19 residues. CDR3 sequence reads: CASSNLAGTPDSGANVLTF. CDR3 sequence (DNA): TGTGCCAGTAGTAACCTAGCGGGGACCCCCGACTCTGGGGCCAACGTCCTGACTTTC.

The genes are TRBV4-2 and TRBJ1-4, with D unclear. This CDR3 region has 17 residues. Germline values: CDR1 LGHNA, CDR2 YNFKEQ. Between the trimmed V and J ends, which lost 2 bases and 8 bases, there was a span of 21 bases. The chain's CDR3 is CASSQSAGMKIGEKLFF. In DNA form, the CDR3 reads TGTGCCAGCAGCCAAAGTGCGGGGATGAAGATAGGGGAAAAACTGTTTTTT.

The chain recombines TRBV6-1 with TRBJ1-2; TRBD1 agrees at 9 bases. The V gene's germline CDR1 is MNHNS and CDR2 SASEGT. CDR3 length: 14 residues. The V segment lost 6 bases and the J segment 5 bases; nucleotides outside the gene matches: 7. CDR3 loop: CASRPGTGYYGYTF. CDR3 nucleotide sequence: TGTGCCAGCAGACCCGGGACAGGGTATTATGGCTACACCTTC.

The V and J genes are TRBV10-3 and TRBJ1-1, with D unclear. The V and J ends lost 2 bases and 6 bases respectively, with 10 bases between them. This CDR3 has 13 amino acids. Germline values: CDR1 ENHRY, CDR2 SYGVKD. DNA for the CDR3: TGTGCCATCAGTGAGGGTATTTTAGCTGAAGCTTTCTTT. It codes for CAISEGILAEAFF.

The chain employs TRBV6-1 and TRBJ1-5, with TRBD1 identical over 7 bases. The CDR3 is 16 amino acids. Germline loops: CDR1 MNHNS, CDR2 SASEGT. V lost 4 bases, J lost 5 bases, and 11 bases stayed unmatched. CDR3 nucleotide sequence: TGTGCCAGCAGTGGGCTATGGGGGACAGTTTATCAGCCCCAGCATTTT. Its translation: CASSGLWGTVYQPQHF.

The chain carries TRBV27 and TRBJ2-1; tentative D call: TRBD2 (6 bases). Trimming cost V 4 bases and J 10 bases, with 17 bases left between them. Germline values: CDR1 MNHEY, CDR2 SMNVEV (reference sequence). The CDR3 has 14 residues. This CDR3 reads CASSSPLRGEEQFF. In DNA form, the CDR3 reads TGTGCCAGCAGTTCCCCCCTTCGCGGGGAGGAGCAGTTCTTC.

The chain links TRBV4-2 to TRBJ2-1; 12 bases are a match to TRBD2. Germline V gene sequence: CDR1 LGHNA, CDR2 YNFKEQ. The CDR3 runs to 15 residues. The V and J ends lost 2 bases and 7 bases, in that order; junction bases with no gene match: 3. CDR3 bases: TGTGCCAGCAGCCAACTAGCGGGGGGGCCTAATGAGCAGTTCTTC. Translating it yields CASSQLAGGPNEQFF.

This chain connects TRBV9 to TRBJ1-1; D may be TRBD1 (6 bases). Trimming stripped 4 bases from V and 2 bases from J, with 12 bases between. Germline CDR1 and CDR2: SGDLS and YYNGEE. The CDR3 loop spans 14 amino acids. The CDR3 DNA reads TGTGCCAGCAGCCCCCGGACAGATAACACTGAAGCTTTCTTT. This codes for CASSPRTDNTEAFF.

The chain combines TRBV5-1 with TRBJ1-2; 8 positions match TRBD1. CDR1 and CDR2 from the germline V gene are SGHRS and YFSETQ. CDR3 length: 15 residues. V lost 4 bases to trimming and J lost 4 bases; unmatched junction nucleotides: 9. The CDR3: CASSPEDRAFYGYTF. The CDR3 nucleotides read TGCGCCAGCAGCCCGGAGGACAGGGCCTTCTATGGCTACACCTTC. The whole variable domain, remainder taken from reference TRBV5-1 and TRBJ1-2, is KAGVTQTPRYLIKTRGQQVTLSCSPISGHRSVSWYQQTPGQGLQFLFEYFSETQRNKGNFPGRFSGRQFSNSRSEMNVSTLELGDSALYLCASSPEDRAFYGYTFGSGTRLTVV.

The chain joins TRBV4-1 to TRBJ2-7; D gene uncertain. The CDR3 is 13 residues long. Between the trimmed V and J ends, which lost 1 base and 4 bases, there was a span of 8 bases. Germline V gene data show CDR1 as MGHRA and CDR2 as YSYEKL. In nucleotides, the CDR3 is TGCGCCAGCAGCCAAGGGCAACGTTACGAGCAGTACTTC. It specifies CASSQGQRYEQYF.

This chain links TRBV6-5 with TRBJ1-1; D is unresolved. Trimming cost V 2 bases and J 4 bases, with 8 bases left between them. The CDR3 is 13 residues long. CDR1 is MNHEY, CDR2 SVGAGI, per germline. CDR3: CASSYGEGTEAFF. CDR3 sequence (DNA): TGTGCCAGCAGTTACGGGGAGGGCACTGAAGCTTTCTTT.

The chain joins TRBV29-1 to TRBJ2-7; tentatively, D is TRBD1 (6 bases). CDR3 size: 14 residues. Germline V CDR1 and CDR2: SQVTM, ANQGSEA. V was shortened by 4 bases and J by 0 bases, with 13 bases between the two germline ends. The CDR3 spells CSVGLGQGSYEQYF. The CDR3 coding sequence is TGCAGCGTTGGGTTGGGACAAGGCTCCTACGAGCAGTACTTC.

The chain uses TRBV4-1 and TRBJ2-3; 7 bases are a match to TRBD2. This CDR3 spans 16 amino acids. From germline, CDR1 is MGHRA and CDR2 YSYEKL. The J segment lost 5 bases and the V segment lost 0 bases, leaving 8 bases of the junction unmatched. Written as DNA, the CDR3 is TGCGCCAGCAGCCAAGATGGGGGGGGTTGGGTAGATACGCAGTATTTT. This encodes CASSQDGGGWVDTQYF.

The V and J genes are TRBV5-1 and TRBJ1-2; tentative D call: TRBD1 (5 bases). Trimming stripped 7 bases from V and 3 bases from J, with 16 bases between. Germline V gene sequence: CDR1 SGHRS, CDR2 YFSETQ. The CDR3 is made up of 14 amino acids. The CDR3 sequence is CASSTVGEDYGYTF. For the CDR3, the DNA is TGCGCCAGCTCCACAGTGGGGGAGGACTATGGCTACACCTTC.